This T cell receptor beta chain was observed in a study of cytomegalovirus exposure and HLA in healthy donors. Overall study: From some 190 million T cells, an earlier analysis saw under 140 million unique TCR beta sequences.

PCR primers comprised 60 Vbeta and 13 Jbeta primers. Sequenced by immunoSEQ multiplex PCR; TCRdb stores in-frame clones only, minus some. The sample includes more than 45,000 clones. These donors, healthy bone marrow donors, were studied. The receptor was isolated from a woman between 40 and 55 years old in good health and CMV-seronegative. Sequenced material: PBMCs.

The CDR3 DNA is TGTGCCAGCAGCCCCCAACAGGATGCCTATGGCTACACCTTC. It codes for CASSPQQDAYGYTF. This chain uses TRBV9 with TRBJ1-2; D might be TRBD1 (5 bases). Germline CDR1 is SGDLS and CDR2 is YYNGEE. Between the trimmed V and J ends, which lost 4 bases and 4 bases, there was a span of 14 bases. The CDR3 totals 14 residues.